These 24 T cell receptor beta chains came from one sample sequenced in a study of radiotherapy plus CTLA-4 blockade in lung cancer. Libraries were prepared by immunoSEQ multiplex PCR; TCRdb keeps only in-frame clonotypes and omits some of them. This sample has 80,000 to 95,000 clones; approximately 82% occur once, and the top ten carry about 23%. The input for sequencing was peripheral blood, taken from a patient treated with radiotherapy plus ipilimumab. These receptors originate from a human donor with non-small cell lung cancer that progressed on radiotherapy plus ipilimumab.

This chain links TRBV7-9 with TRBJ2-1; D remains unclear. Germline CDR1 is SEHNR and CDR2 is FQNEAQ (reference sequence). The CDR3 runs 12 residues. V was clipped by 1 base and J by 9 bases, with 7 bases between them. CDR3 residues: CASSLGGLEQFF. CDR3 in DNA: TGTGCCAGCAGCTTAGGTGGGCTTGAGCAGTTCTTC.

The chain joins TRBV7-2 to TRBJ2-5, with 7 bases fitting TRBD2. This CDR3 is built from 13 residues. In germline, CDR1 is SGHTA, CDR2 FQGNSA. J was trimmed by 2 bases and V by 5 bases; bases with no gene match: 2. CDR3 loop: CASSLGLQETQYF. The CDR3 nucleotides are TGTGCCAGCAGCCTGGGACTACAAGAGACCCAGTACTTC.

V is TRBV19 and J is TRBJ2-5; tentatively, D is TRBD2 (6 bases). The CDR3 has 14 residues. V lost 1 base, J lost 2 bases, and 8 bases lay in between. Germline loops: CDR1 LNHDA, CDR2 SQIVND (reference sequence). The CDR3 loop is CASSIGREQETQYF. The CDR3 bases are TGTGCCAGTAGTATAGGGAGGGAACAAGAGACCCAGTACTTC.

V and J are TRBV2 and TRBJ2-1, with TRBD1 matching over 9 bases. The junction had 6 bases not matched to a gene; V was cut back by 3 bases and J by 3 bases. This CDR3 contains 16 residues. The germline CDR1 and CDR2 sequences are SNHLY and FYNNEI. DNA for the CDR3: TGTGCCAGCAGTGAGGGGACAGGGAGAAACTACAATGAGCAGTTCTTC. Encoded protein: CASSEGTGRNYNEQFF.

The rearrangement joins TRBV2 to TRBJ1-1, with 10 positions matching TRBD1. The CDR3 length is 14 residues. Losses at the gene ends were 6 bases for V and 4 bases for J; bases not matched to a gene: 5. Germline CDR1 SNHLY, CDR2 FYNNEI. As DNA, the CDR3 is TGTGCCAGCAGAGAGACAGGGGGCTTCACTGAAGCTTTCTTT. It codes for CASRETGGFTEAFF.

This clone rates as medium-sized. The chain joins TRBV28 to TRBJ1-5; D gene ambiguous. The CDR3 covers 12 residues. Trimming took 7 bases from V and 6 from J, leaving 10 bases between them. Germline V gives CDR1 MDHEN, CDR2 SYDVKM. The CDR3 sequence: CASISDTQPQHF. CDR3 DNA: TGTGCCAGCATTTCCGACACTCAGCCCCAGCATTTT.

The chain combines TRBV28 with TRBJ1-1; unclear D gene. The germline V gene encodes CDR1 MDHEN and CDR2 SYDVKM. This CDR3 spans 10 amino acids. Trimming took off 5 bases at V and 9 bases at J, with 7 bases between the two ends. CDR3 DNA sequence: TGTGCCAGCAGTGCACAGAAAGCTTTCTTT. Translation gives CASSAQKAFF. Using reference TRBV28 and TRBJ1-1 for the parts outside the CDR3, the full variable domain is DVKVTQSSRYLVKRTGEKVFLECVQDMDHENMFWYRQDPGLGLRLIYFSYDVKMKEKGDIPEGYSVSREKKERFSLILESASTNQTSMYLCASSAQKAFFGQGTRLTVV.

The genes are TRBV5-1 and TRBJ2-3; D tentatively fits TRBD1 or TRBD2 (5 bases each). Germline V gene sequence: CDR1 SGHRS, CDR2 YFSETQ. The ends were cut back, 0 bases at V and 0 bases at J, with 11 bases in the middle. CDR3 size: 16 residues. CDR3 DNA sequence: TGCGCCAGCAGCTTGGGTGGGGGAACTAGCACAGATACGCAGTATTTT. Its protein is CASSLGGGTSTDTQYF. Full variable domain (missing parts from reference TRBV5-1 and TRBJ2-3): KAGVTQTPRYLIKTRGQQVTLSCSPISGHRSVSWYQQTPGQGLQFLFEYFSETQRNKGNFPGRFSGRQFSNSRSEMNVSTLELGDSALYLCASSLGGGTSTDTQYFGPGTRLTVL.

About this clone: Mismatch with germline at one junction end may stem from a read error. The same CDR3 is also encoded by other DNA sequences in this sample. V usage is TRBV6-5 and J usage is TRBJ1-1, with 12 positions matching TRBD1. This CDR3 has 14 amino acids. The V gene's germline CDR1 is MNHEY and CDR2 SVGAGI. The CDR3 region is CAIRLGTGGTEAFF. CDR3 bases: TGTGCCATTCGTCTTGGGACAGGGGGCACTGAAGCTTTTTTT.

This clone was recorded a few times. V is TRBV9 and J is TRBJ2-3; no reliable D call. With 3 bases removed from V and 4 bases from J, the gap between germline ends came to 12 bases. CDR1 is SGDLS and CDR2 is YYNGEE in the germline V gene. This CDR3 spans 14 amino acids. The CDR3 reads CASSALGSSDTQYF. In nucleotides, the CDR3 is TGTGCCAGCAGCGCCCTGGGATCCTCAGATACGCAGTATTTT.

Turning to this clone: This sample includes further DNA sequences coding for the same CDR3. CDR3 DNA: TGCGCCAGCAGCTTGGCCGGGAACACTGAAGCTTTCTTT. This sequence encodes CASSLAGNTEAFF. This chain links TRBV5-1 with TRBJ1-1; D is unresolved. Trimming removed 0 bases at V and 1 base at J, with 4 bases between. The CDR3 totals 13 residues. Germline values: CDR1 SGHRS, CDR2 YFSETQ.

The chain carries TRBV28 and TRBJ2-7; D remains ambiguous. Germline lookup yields CDR1 MDHEN and CDR2 SYDVKM. The CDR3 is made up of 17 amino acids. Trimming removed 3 bases from V and 2 bases from J, with 20 bases in between. The CDR3, as DNA: TGTGCCAGCAGTTTTTATTTTGACACCCAACCCACCTACGAGCAGTACTTC. Translated, it gives CASSFYFDTQPTYEQYF.

The chain combines TRBV6-7 with TRBJ1-3, with D hard to call. TRBV6-7 is an ORF, with its function uncertain. The CDR3 runs 14 residues. V gave up 5 bases and J gave up 0 bases, with 8 bases separating them. The CDR3 nucleotides read TGTGCCAGCAGTGGACCGATCTCTGGAAACACCATATATTTT. Protein: CASSGPISGNTIYF.

V is TRBV6-6 and J is TRBJ2-2; D could derive from TRBD1 or TRBD2 (5 bases each). The germline gives CDR1 MNHNY, CDR2 SVGAGI (reference sequence). Trimming took 2 bases from V and 3 from J, leaving 7 bases between them. CDR3 length equals 14 residues. The CDR3 DNA reads TGTGCCAGCAGTTACGAGGGGTACACCGGGGAGCTGTTTTTT. It translates to CASSYEGYTGELFF.

The chain recombines TRBV20-1 with TRBJ2-5; 7 nucleotides match TRBD2. This CDR3 region has 11 residues. Trimming cost V 6 bases and J 2 bases; bases outside gene matches: 0. CDR1 is DFQATT, CDR2 SNEGSKA, per germline (reference sequence). CDR3 in DNA: TGCAGTGCGGGACTACAAGAGACCCAGTACTTC. Amino acid sequence: CSAGLQETQYF.

The chain is built from TRBV2 and TRBJ2-7, with a tentative D call TRBD2 (5 bases). CDR1 SNHLY and CDR2 FYNNEI come from the germline V gene. This CDR3 region has 15 residues. V was cut by 6 bases and J by 7 bases, with 22 bases left in between. CDR3 DNA: TGTGCCAGCAGCTATACTAGAAAAGAAAGTGGGGAGCAGTACTTC. The encoded protein is CASSYTRKESGEQYF. The full variable domain, completed using reference TRBV2 and TRBJ2-7, is EPEVTQTPSHQVTQMGQEVILRCVPISNHLYFYWYRQILGQKVEFLVSFYNNEISEKSEIFDDQFSVERPDGSNFTLKIRSTKLEDSAMYFCASSYTRKESGEQYFGPGTRLTVT.

The gene calls are TRBV6-5 and TRBJ2-1; 10 bases are a match to TRBD2. Germline CDR1 reads MNHEY; CDR2 reads SVGAGI. The J segment lost 9 bases and the V segment lost 3 bases, leaving 8 bases of the junction unmatched. The CDR3 loop spans 15 amino acids. This CDR3 reads CASSYDALAGAEQFF. The CDR3 DNA reads TGTGCCAGCAGTTATGACGCCCTAGCGGGAGCTGAGCAGTTCTTC.

This chain joins TRBV7-3 and TRBJ2-1; possibly TRBD2 for D (8 bases). Trimming pared 3 bases from V and 7 bases from J, leaving 13 bases between. From germline, CDR1 is SGHTA and CDR2 FQGTGA. The length of the CDR3 is 14 residues. The CDR3 here is CASSLLAGQNEQFF. The CDR3 DNA reads TGTGCCAGCAGCTTGTTAGCGGGACAGAATGAGCAGTTCTTC. Looking up the rest from reference TRBV7-3 and TRBJ2-1 gives the full variable domain: GAGVSQTPSNKVTEKGKYVELRCDPISGHTALYWYRQSLGQGPEFLIYFQGTGAADDSGLPNDRFFAVRPEGSVSTLKIQRTERGDSAVYLCASSLLAGQNEQFFGPGTRLTVL.

The genes are TRBV28 and TRBJ2-2, with a tentative D call TRBD1 (6 bases). This CDR3 region has 13 residues. Trimming pared 6 bases from V and 6 bases from J, leaving 11 bases between. CDR1 is MDHEN, CDR2 SYDVKM, per germline. The CDR3 here is CASRETGPGELFF. The CDR3 DNA reads as TGTGCCAGCAGGGAGACAGGTCCCGGGGAGCTGTTTTTT.

The chain recombines TRBV30 with TRBJ2-7, with D possibly called TRBD1 or TRBD2 (6 bases each). Germline V CDR1 and CDR2: GTSNPN, SVGIG (reference sequence). This CDR3 is built from 14 residues. V lost 2 bases and J lost 0, with 11 bases in between. CDR3 nucleotide sequence: TGTGCCTGGAGTAAAGGGGGGTCCTCCTACGAGCAGTACTTC. Protein product: CAWSKGGSSYEQYF.

V gene TRBV28 combines with J gene TRBJ2-1; 8 bases align to TRBD2. The CDR3 has 15 residues. The V and J ends lost 6 bases and 5 bases, in that order; junction bases with no gene match: 9. The germline gives CDR1 MDHEN, CDR2 SYDVKM. The CDR3 nucleotides read TGTGCCAGCAGAAGCGGGAGTCGCTTGAACAATGAGCAGTTCTTC. It specifies CASRSGSRLNNEQFF.

CDR3: CASSLGSSSGNMETQYF. CDR3 DNA sequence: TGTGCCAGCAGCTTAGGATCATCTAGCGGAAATATGGAGACCCAGTACTTC. The genes are TRBV7-9 and TRBJ2-5; 7 positions match TRBD2. This CDR3 contains 17 residues. The trim removed 1 base at V and 5 bases at J, leaving 13 bases unmatched. CDR1 and CDR2 from the germline V gene are SEHNR and FQNEAQ (reference sequence).

This clone turned up a few times. The genes are TRBV6-5 and TRBJ1-3; 8 positions match TRBD1. The trim removed 0 bases at V and 2 bases at J, leaving 3 bases unmatched. This CDR3 region has 16 residues. The germline V gene has CDR1 MNHEY and CDR2 SVGAGI. CDR3 sequence (DNA): TGTGCCAGCAGTTACTCGGCAGGGGGCCCTGGAAACACCATATATTTT. Protein sequence: CASSYSAGGPGNTIYF.

The chain has TRBV6-1 and TRBJ1-1; unclear D gene. CDR3 length: 14 residues. Germline assignment: CDR1 MNHNS and CDR2 SASEGT. V lost 5 bases and J 4 bases, leaving 14 bases between the germline ends. The CDR3 reads CASSPGSVRTEAFF. DNA of the CDR3: TGTGCCAGCAGTCCGGGGTCCGTTCGCACTGAAGCTTTCTTT.